Listed here are 22 T cell receptor beta chains from one sample, sequenced in a study of blood T cell repertoires in COVID-19. TCRdb keeps only in-frame clones here, not all; method: immunoSEQ multiplex PCR. The profile shows approximately 30,000 clones, roughly 80% of them singletons. The sample consisted of peripheral blood. The receptors stem from a man between 45 and 60 years old with active or convalescent COVID-19.

V is TRBV11-3 and J is TRBJ2-7, with 8 nucleotides matching TRBD1. The germline V gene has CDR1 SGHNT and CDR2 YENEEA. The CDR3 totals 15 residues. J was trimmed by 2 bases and V by 5 bases; bases with no gene match: 8. Here the CDR3 reads CASSPEDRAAYEQYF. CDR3 DNA: TGTGCCAGCAGCCCCGAGGACAGGGCGGCCTACGAGCAGTACTTC.

This chain links TRBV4-1 with TRBJ2-2, with D possibly being TRBD1 (6 bases). The V gene's germline CDR1 is MGHRA and CDR2 YSYEKL. This CDR3 region has 16 residues. V was shortened by 4 bases and J by 0 bases, with 12 bases between the two germline ends. The chain's CDR3 is CASSLQGWPNTGELFF. In DNA form, the CDR3 reads TGCGCCAGCAGCCTGCAGGGGTGGCCGAACACCGGGGAGCTGTTTTTT.

CDR3 region: CASSFLGQGDPYEQYF. DNA for the CDR3: TGCGCCAGCAGCTTTTTGGGACAGGGAGACCCCTACGAGCAGTACTTC. The chain employs TRBV5-1 and TRBJ2-7; 9 nucleotides line up with TRBD1. After removal of 2 bases from V and 2 bases from J, the junction contained 8 bases not matched to a gene. CDR1 SGHRS and CDR2 YFSETQ come from the germline V gene. The CDR3 runs to 16 residues.

The rearrangement joins TRBV19 to TRBJ1-1, with a weak D call TRBD1 (5 bases). Trimming removed 2 bases from V and 5 bases from J, with 12 bases in between. This CDR3 contains 14 residues. Per germline, CDR1 LNHDA and CDR2 SQIVND (reference sequence). CDR3 sequence: CASSIYQGRTEAFF. The CDR3 bases are TGTGCCAGTAGTATATATCAGGGTCGAACTGAAGCTTTCTTT.

The gene calls are TRBV2 and TRBJ2-3; TRBD1 matches 8 bases. The CDR3 totals 15 residues. Trimming took 2 bases from V and 5 from J; bases not matched to a gene: 6. Germline assignment: CDR1 SNHLY and CDR2 FYNNEI. The CDR3 DNA reads as TGTGCCAGCAGTGAACCCGACAGGGGAGGAGATACGCAGTATTTT. It codes for CASSEPDRGGDTQYF. The variable domain in full, with the rest retrieved from reference TRBV2 and TRBJ2-3, is EPEVTQTPSHQVTQMGQEVILRCVPISNHLYFYWYRQILGQKVEFLVSFYNNEISEKSEIFDDQFSVERPDGSNFTLKIRSTKLEDSAMYFCASSEPDRGGDTQYFGPGTRLTVL.

This clone was detected once. The V call is TRBV30, the J call TRBJ1-6; D remains ambiguous. The CDR3 contains 12 residues. Trimming cost V 2 bases and J 6 bases, with 5 bases left between them. The V gene's germline CDR1 is GTSNPN and CDR2 SVGIG (reference sequence). As DNA, the CDR3 is TGTGCCTGGAGTCCCATTAATTCACCCCTCCACTTT. It translates to CAWSPINSPLHF.

This clone was picked up one time. The rearrangement uses TRBV5-1 and TRBJ1-2; D is undetermined. V lost 1 base and J 2 bases, leaving 6 bases between the germline ends. Germline V lookup: CDR1 SGHRS, CDR2 YFSETQ. This CDR3 has 13 amino acids. The CDR3 DNA is TGCGCCAGCAGCTTGTACATAAACTATGGCTACACCTTC. This gives the protein CASSLYINYGYTF.

This clone counts as medium-sized. V is TRBV3-1 (or the pseudogene TRBV3-2) and J is TRBJ2-1, with D possibly being TRBD2 (6 bases). The germline V and J ends were trimmed by 6 bases and 0 bases, with 12 bases remaining between them. CDR3 length equals 15 residues. Germline V gene sequence: CDR1 LGHDT, CDR2 YNNKEL (reference sequence). CDR3 protein: CASRRLGSSYNEQFF. CDR3 DNA sequence: TGTGCCAGCAGACGACTAGGGAGCTCCTACAATGAGCAGTTCTTC.

This chain joins TRBV5-1 and TRBJ1-2; unclear D gene. Trimming took 2 bases from V and 2 from J, leaving 7 bases between them. The CDR3 is 13 residues long. CDR1 is SGHRS and CDR2 is YFSETQ in the germline V gene. The CDR3 spells CASSLRGNYGYTF. The CDR3 DNA follows: TGCGCCAGCAGCTTACGAGGAAACTATGGCTACACCTTC.

The rearrangement uses TRBV2 and TRBJ2-5; the match to TRBD1 covers 10 bases. V lost 6 bases to trimming and J lost 7 bases; unmatched junction nucleotides: 11. The V gene's germline CDR1 is SNHLY and CDR2 FYNNEI. CDR3 length: 15 residues. DNA for the CDR3: TGTGCCAGCAGGGAACGGACAGGGGGTATCGTGACCCAGTACTTC. Its protein is CASRERTGGIVTQYF.

The V and J genes are TRBV12-3 or TRBV12-4 and TRBJ2-3; maybe TRBD2 (6 bases). The CDR3 totals 13 residues. V was shortened by 5 bases and J by 4 bases, with 10 bases between the two germline ends. In DNA, the CDR3 is TGTGCCAGCAGTCGGGACTTCCCAGATACGCAGTATTTT. It encodes CASSRDFPDTQYF.

The gene calls are TRBV7-2 and TRBJ1-1; D might be TRBD1 (6 bases). CDR3 length: 14 amino acids. Germline CDR1 SGHTA, CDR2 FQGNSA. Trimming stripped 5 bases from V and 1 base from J, with 11 bases between. The chain's CDR3 is CASSPQTGNTEAFF. CDR3 in DNA: TGTGCCAGCAGCCCGCAGACAGGGAACACTGAAGCTTTCTTT.

This chain uses TRBV5-1 with TRBJ2-5; 7 nucleotides match TRBD1. The CDR3 contains 14 residues. V was pared by 4 bases and J by 1 base, with 4 bases of the junction left unmatched. Germline CDR1 and CDR2: SGHRS and YFSETQ. Written as DNA, the CDR3 is TGCGCCAGCAGCCGGGACAGCTCCCAAGAGACCCAGTACTTC. Translated: CASSRDSSQETQYF.

The V call is TRBV5-6, the J call TRBJ1-6; D ambiguous. The CDR3 loop spans 14 amino acids. V lost 1 base, J lost 5 bases, and 7 bases lay in between. Germline V gene lookup returns CDR1 SGHDT and CDR2 YYEEEE. CDR3 nucleotide sequence: TGTGCCAGCAGCTTGACCGGGGATAATTCACCCCTCCACTTT. Translation gives CASSLTGDNSPLHF.

As to this clone: Compared with germline, one end of the junction differs, possibly owing to a read error. V and J are TRBV4-1 and TRBJ2-2, with a possible D match to TRBD1 (6 bases). CDR1 MGHRA and CDR2 YSYEKL come from the germline V gene. The CDR3 is 16 amino acids. In DNA, the CDR3 is TGCACCAGCCGCAAGGTAGGGGGTCCGAACACCGGGGAGCTGTTTTTT. Translation gives CTSRKVGGPNTGELFF.

The genes are TRBV4-1 and TRBJ1-3; a possible D gene is TRBD1 (5 bases). Deletions cut 0 bases from V and 4 bases from J, with 10 bases between. The CDR3 extends over 15 amino acids. Germline values: CDR1 MGHRA, CDR2 YSYEKL. For the CDR3, the DNA is TGCGCCAGCAGCCAAGATTCAGGGTCAGGAAACACCATATATTTT. Its protein is CASSQDSGSGNTIYF.

This chain uses TRBV4-2 with TRBJ2-7; TRBD2 is a possible D gene (5 bases). Germline V CDR1 and CDR2: LGHNA, YNFKEQ. V lost 4 bases and J 3 bases, leaving 16 bases between the germline ends. This CDR3 comprises 15 residues. The CDR3 region has the DNA TGTGCCAGCAGCCTAGATCCGCGACGGGGCTACGAGCAGTACTTC. It codes for CASSLDPRRGYEQYF.

V is TRBV7-3 and J is TRBJ2-1; D call uncertain. This CDR3 is 13 amino acids long. CDR1 is SGHTA, CDR2 FQGTGA, per germline. V was pared by 5 bases and J by 7 bases, with 12 bases between. This CDR3 is CASSPNPLNEQFF. CDR3 bases: TGTGCCAGCAGCCCTAACCCCCTTAATGAGCAGTTCTTC.

The chain has TRBV30 and TRBJ2-1; D gene unclear. This CDR3 contains 13 residues. Deletions cut 4 bases from V and 3 bases from J, with 10 bases between. Germline V gives CDR1 GTSNPN, CDR2 SVGIG (reference sequence). The CDR3 protein is CAWKRSFYNEQFF. CDR3 in DNA: TGTGCCTGGAAGCGCTCCTTCTACAATGAGCAGTTCTTC.

The CDR3 reads CASSDLPGQGVTEAFF. The CDR3 coding sequence is TGTGCCAGCAGTGATCTTCCCGGACAGGGCGTCACTGAAGCTTTCTTT. V usage is TRBV6-1 and J usage is TRBJ1-1; 8 bases line up with TRBD1. Germline assignment: CDR1 MNHNS and CDR2 SASEGT. Trimming took 3 bases from V and 4 from J; bases not matched to a gene: 10. The CDR3 totals 16 residues.

This clone was seen a handful of times. This sequence joins TRBV5-4 and TRBJ2-5; possibly TRBD1 for D (6 bases). Germline V gene data show CDR1 as SGHNT and CDR2 as YYREEE (reference sequence). The CDR3 length is 15 residues. Trimming removed 3 bases from V and 1 base from J, with 13 bases in between. The CDR3 DNA reads as TGTGCCAGCAGCTACGCCGACAGGTCCCAAGAGACCCAGTACTTC. As protein: CASSYADRSQETQYF.

This clone was picked up a small number of times. This chain connects TRBV7-6 to TRBJ1-2; possible D gene TRBD1, 6 bases. CDR1 is SGHVS and CDR2 is FNYEAQ in the germline V gene. V was trimmed by 5 bases and J by 6 bases, leaving 7 bases between them. The CDR3 has 11 residues. The CDR3 coding sequence is TGTGCCAGCAGCCAGGGGAATGGCTACACCTTC. It encodes CASSQGNGYTF.